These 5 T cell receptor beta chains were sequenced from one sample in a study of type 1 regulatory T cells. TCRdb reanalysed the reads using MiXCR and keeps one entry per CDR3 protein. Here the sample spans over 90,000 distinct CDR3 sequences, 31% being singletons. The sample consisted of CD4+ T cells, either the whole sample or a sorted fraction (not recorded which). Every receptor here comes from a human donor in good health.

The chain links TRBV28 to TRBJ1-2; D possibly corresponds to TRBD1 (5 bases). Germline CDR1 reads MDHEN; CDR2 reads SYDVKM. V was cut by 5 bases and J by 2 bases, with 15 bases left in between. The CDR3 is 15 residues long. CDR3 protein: CASSIAGWGNYGYTF. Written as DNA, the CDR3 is TGTGCCAGCAGTATCGCAGGGTGGGGCAACTATGGCTACACCTTC.

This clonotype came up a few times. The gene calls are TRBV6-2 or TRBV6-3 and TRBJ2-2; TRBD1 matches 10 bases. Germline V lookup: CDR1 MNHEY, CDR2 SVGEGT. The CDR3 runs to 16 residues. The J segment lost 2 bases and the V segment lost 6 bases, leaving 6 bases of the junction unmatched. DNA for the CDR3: TGTGCCAGCAGATCCAGGGACAGGGGAAACACCGGGGAGCTGTTTTTT. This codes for CASRSRDRGNTGELFF.

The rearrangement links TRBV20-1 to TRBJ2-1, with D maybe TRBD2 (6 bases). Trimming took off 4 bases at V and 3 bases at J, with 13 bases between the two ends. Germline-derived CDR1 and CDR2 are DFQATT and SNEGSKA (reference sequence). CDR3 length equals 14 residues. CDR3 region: CSAIHGTFYNEQFF. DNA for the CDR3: TGCAGTGCTATCCACGGGACTTTCTACAATGAGCAGTTCTTC.

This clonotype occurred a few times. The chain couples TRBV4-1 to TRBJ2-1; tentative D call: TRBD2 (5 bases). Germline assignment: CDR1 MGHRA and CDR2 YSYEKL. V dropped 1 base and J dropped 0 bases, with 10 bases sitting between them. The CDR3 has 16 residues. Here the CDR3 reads CASSQGTRSSYNEQFF. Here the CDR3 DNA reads TGCGCCAGCAGCCAAGGTACTAGGAGCTCCTACAATGAGCAGTTCTTC.

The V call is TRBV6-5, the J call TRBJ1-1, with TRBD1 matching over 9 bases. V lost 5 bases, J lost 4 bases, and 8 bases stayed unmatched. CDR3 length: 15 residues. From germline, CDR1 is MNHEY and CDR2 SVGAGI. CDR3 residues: CASSTQGAGGTEAFF. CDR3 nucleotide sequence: TGTGCCAGCAGTACACAGGGGGCGGGGGGCACTGAAGCTTTCTTT.